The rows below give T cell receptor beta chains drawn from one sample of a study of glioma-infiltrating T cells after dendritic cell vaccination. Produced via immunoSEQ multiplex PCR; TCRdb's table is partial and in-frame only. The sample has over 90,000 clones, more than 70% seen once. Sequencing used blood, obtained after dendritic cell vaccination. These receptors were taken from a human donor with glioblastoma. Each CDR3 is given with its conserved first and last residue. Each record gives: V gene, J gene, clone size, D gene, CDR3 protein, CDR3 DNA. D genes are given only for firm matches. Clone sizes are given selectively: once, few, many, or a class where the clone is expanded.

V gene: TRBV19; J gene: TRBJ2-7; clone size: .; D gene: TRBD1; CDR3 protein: CASSPGTAYEQYF; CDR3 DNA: TGTGCCAGTAGTCCCGGGACAGCCTACGAGCAGTACTTC
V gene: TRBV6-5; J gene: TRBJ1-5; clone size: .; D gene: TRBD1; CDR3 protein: CASSSWTGDQPQHF; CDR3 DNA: TGTGCCAGCAGTTCCTGGACAGGGGACCAGCCCCAGCATTTT
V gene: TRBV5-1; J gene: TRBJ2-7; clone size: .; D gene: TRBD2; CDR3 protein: CASSPRGVAGYEQYF; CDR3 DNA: TGCGCCAGCAGCCCTCGGGGGGTAGCGGGCTACGAGCAGTACTTC
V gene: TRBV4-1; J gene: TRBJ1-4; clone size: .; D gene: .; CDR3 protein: CASSQEGANEKLFF; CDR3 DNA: TGCGCCAGCAGCCAAGAGGGGGCGAATGAAAAACTGTTTTTT
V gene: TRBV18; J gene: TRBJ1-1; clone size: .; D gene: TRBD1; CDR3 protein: CASSPSRDSNTEAFF; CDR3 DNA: TGTGCCAGCTCCCCCTCGAGGGACAGTAACACTGAAGCTTTCTTT
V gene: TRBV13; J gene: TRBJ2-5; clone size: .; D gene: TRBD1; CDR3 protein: CASSTRTGGIETQYF; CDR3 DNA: TGTGCCAGCAGCACTAGGACAGGGGGCATTGAGACCCAGTACTTC
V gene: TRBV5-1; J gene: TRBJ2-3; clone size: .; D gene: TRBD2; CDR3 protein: CASSKGLAGGVDTQYF; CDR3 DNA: TGCGCCAGCAGCAAGGGGCTAGCGGGAGGAGTAGATACGCAGTATTTT
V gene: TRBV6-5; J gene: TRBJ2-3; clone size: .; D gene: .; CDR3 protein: CASSRDFTDTQYF; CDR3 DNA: TGTGCCAGCAGCCGGGACTTCACAGATACGCAGTATTTT
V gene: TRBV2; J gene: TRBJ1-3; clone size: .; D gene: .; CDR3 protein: CASSEGTSIYF; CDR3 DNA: TGTGCCAGCAGTGAGGGCACCTCCATATATTTT
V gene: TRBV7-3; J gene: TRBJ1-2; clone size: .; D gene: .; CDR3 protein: CASSGDRHRRVNGYTF; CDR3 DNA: TGTGCCAGCAGCGGCGACAGGCACCGAAGAGTTAACGGCTACACCTTC
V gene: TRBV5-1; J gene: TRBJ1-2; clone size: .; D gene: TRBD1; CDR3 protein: CASSLQGAGYGYTF; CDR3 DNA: TGCGCCAGCAGCTTGCAGGGGGCGGGGTATGGCTACACCTTC
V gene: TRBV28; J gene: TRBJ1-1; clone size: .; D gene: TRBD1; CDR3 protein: CASSSWTGGNTEAFF; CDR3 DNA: TGTGCCAGCAGTTCCTGGACAGGGGGTAACACTGAAGCTTTCTTT
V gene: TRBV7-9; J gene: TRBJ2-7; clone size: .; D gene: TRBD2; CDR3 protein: CASSRGDRDQYF; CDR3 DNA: TGTGCCAGCAGCCGGGGGGATAGGGATCAGTACTTC
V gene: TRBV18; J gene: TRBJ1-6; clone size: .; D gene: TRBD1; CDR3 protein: CASSRMGQGSSYNSPLHF; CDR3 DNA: TGTGCCAGCTCACGGATGGGACAGGGGAGCTCCTATAATTCACCCCTCCACTTT
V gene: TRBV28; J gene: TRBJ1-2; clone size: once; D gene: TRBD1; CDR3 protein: CASSSGQTHYGYTF; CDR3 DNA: TGTGCCAGCAGTTCGGGACAGACCCACTATGGCTACACCTTC
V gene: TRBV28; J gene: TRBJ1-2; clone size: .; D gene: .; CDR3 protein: CASSLSGVYGYTF; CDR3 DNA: TGTGCCAGCAGTTTATCGGGGGTCTATGGCTACACCTTC
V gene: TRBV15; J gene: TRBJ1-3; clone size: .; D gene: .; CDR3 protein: CATSRDRQTFGNTIYF; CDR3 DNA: TGTGCCACCAGCAGAGATCGACAGACATTTGGAAACACCATATATTTT
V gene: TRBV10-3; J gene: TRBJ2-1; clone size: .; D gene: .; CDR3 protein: CAISGGLGNNEQFF; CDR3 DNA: TGTGCCATCAGTGGGGGACTCGGGAACAATGAGCAGTTCTTC
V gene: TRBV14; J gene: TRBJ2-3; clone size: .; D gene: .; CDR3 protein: CASSQGGPTDTQYF; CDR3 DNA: TGTGCCAGCAGCCAAGGTGGGCCCACGGATACGCAGTATTTT
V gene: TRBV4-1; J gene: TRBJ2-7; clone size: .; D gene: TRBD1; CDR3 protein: CASSHNGQGGRYEQYF; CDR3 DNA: TGCGCCAGCAGCCACAACGGACAGGGGGGAAGGTACGAGCAGTACTTC
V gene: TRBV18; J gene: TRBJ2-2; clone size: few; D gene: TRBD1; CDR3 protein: CASSPTGVRSGELFF; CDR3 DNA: TGTGCCAGCTCACCGACAGGGGTGAGATCCGGGGAGCTGTTTTTT
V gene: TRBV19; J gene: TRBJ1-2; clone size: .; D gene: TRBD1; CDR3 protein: CASIGTGTNYGYTF; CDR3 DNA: TGTGCCAGTATTGGGACAGGTACAAACTATGGCTACACCTTC
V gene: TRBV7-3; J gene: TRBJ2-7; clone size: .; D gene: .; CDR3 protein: CASSTAGPAYEQYF; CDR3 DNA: TGTGCCAGCAGCACCGCAGGGCCCGCCTACGAGCAGTACTTC
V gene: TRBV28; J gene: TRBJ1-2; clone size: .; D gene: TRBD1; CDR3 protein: CASSSGQGLGGYTF; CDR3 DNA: TGTGCCAGCAGTTCGGGACAGGGTCTCGGGGGCTACACCTTC
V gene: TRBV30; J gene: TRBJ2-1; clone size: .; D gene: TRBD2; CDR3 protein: CAWSPLSGAYNEQFF; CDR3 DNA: TGTGCCTGGAGCCCTCTCAGCGGGGCTTACAATGAGCAGTTCTTC
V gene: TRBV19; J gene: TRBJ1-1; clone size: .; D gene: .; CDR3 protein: CASSYNPGRRGAFF; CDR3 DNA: TGTGCCAGTAGTTATAACCCGGGTAGGAGGGGAGCTTTCTTT
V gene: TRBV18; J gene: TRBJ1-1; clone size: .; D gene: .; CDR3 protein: CASSPLISGNTEAFF; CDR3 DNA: TGTGCCAGCTCACCATTGATCTCCGGGAACACTGAAGCTTTCTTT
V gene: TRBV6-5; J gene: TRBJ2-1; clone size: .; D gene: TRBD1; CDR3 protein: CASRYRGPSSYNEQFF; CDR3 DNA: TGTGCCAGCAGGTACAGGGGGCCGAGCTCCTACAATGAGCAGTTCTTC
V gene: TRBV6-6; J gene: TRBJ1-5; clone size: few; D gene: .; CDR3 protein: CASSYGEEPQHF; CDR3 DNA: TGTGCCAGCAGTTACGGCGAGGAGCCCCAGCATTTT